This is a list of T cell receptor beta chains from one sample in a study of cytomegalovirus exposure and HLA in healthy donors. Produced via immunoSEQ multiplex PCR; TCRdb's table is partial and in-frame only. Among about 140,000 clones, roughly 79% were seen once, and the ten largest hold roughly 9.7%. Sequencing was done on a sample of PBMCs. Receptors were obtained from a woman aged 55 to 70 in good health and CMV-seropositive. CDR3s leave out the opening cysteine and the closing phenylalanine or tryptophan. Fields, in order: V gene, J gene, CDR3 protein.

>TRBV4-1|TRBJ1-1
ASSQGELNTEAF
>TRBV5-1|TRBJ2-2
ASTPTSRTAGELF
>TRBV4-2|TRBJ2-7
ASSQDIGDSTYEQY
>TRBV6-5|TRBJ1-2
ASKKSGDYGYT
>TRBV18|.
ASSPGQGAYEQY
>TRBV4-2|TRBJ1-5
ASSHGEGEGQPQH
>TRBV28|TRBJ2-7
ASSFSGGEQY
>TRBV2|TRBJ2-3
ASSPLGGRADTQY
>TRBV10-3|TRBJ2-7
AISEASGGGEQY
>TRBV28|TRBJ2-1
ASSLAGHNEQF
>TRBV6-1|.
ASSNHRDNSYEQY
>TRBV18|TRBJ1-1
ASSPPSVRPGTEAF
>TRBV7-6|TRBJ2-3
ASSVTSGSWATDTQY
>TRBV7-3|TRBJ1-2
ASSPGQIGGYT
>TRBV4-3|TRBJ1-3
ASSPEQGELNTIY
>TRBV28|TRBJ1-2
ASSPPGQGGYT
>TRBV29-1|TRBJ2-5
SVAPPTASVETQY
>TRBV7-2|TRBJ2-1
ASSLLVGGPSDEQF
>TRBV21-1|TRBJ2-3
ASSPPGLTSTDTQY
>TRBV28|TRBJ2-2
ASSRGELF
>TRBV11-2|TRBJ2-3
ASSLAGSTDTQY
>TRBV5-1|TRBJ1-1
ASMSGQGTSNTEAF
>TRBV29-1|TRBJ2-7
SALGGRGGRPYEQY
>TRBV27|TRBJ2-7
ASSHTISYEQY
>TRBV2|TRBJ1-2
ASSERGEGYT
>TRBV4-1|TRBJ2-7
ASSHQGSYEQY
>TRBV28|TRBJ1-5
ATTNHPGLTSNQPQH
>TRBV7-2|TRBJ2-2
ASSPQGALTGELF
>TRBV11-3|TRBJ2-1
ASSSLPIAGVENEQF
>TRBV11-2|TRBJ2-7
ASSLEGGTSYEQY
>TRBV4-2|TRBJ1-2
ASSQDSQGDYGYT
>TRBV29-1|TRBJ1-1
SGGQGVGRAF
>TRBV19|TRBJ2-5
ASRRDRGETQY
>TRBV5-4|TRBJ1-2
ASSEPLPGTGRLGYT
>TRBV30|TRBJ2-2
AWSIRDIAAGELF
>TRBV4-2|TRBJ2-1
ASSQWSSSSYNEQF
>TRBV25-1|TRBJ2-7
ASSPPSGSWGYEQY
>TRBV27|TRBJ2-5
ASGYPGTEETQY
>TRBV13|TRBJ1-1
ASSLRRTEAF
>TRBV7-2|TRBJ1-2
ASSAYRPTPYGYT
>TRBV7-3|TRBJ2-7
ASSLKGTGTYEQY
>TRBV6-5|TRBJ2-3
ASSYSRGQADTQY
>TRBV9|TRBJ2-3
ASSVTPVAGGGTDTQY
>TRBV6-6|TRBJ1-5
ASSSREPADNQPQH
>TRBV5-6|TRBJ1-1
ASSTGQGATEAF
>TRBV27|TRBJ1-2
ASSTNTWEEGYT
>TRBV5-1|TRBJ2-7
ASSPGQGVFTYEQY
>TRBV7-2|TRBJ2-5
ASSYTTDPGGGVWETQY